The 19 T cell receptor beta chains given below trace back to one sample, sequenced in a study of blood T cell repertoires in COVID-19. Using immunoSEQ multiplex PCR, the repertoire was profiled, and TCRdb retains in-frame clones only, with some absent. This sample has about 300,000 clones, with about four fifths found just once. Sequenced material: peripheral blood. The source is a human donor with COVID-19, enrolled during active disease. The donor label of this sample is uncertain.

The chain has TRBV5-4 and TRBJ1-4; perhaps TRBD1 as D (5 bases). Trimming removed 0 bases from V and 6 bases from J, with 15 bases in between. The CDR3 runs to 16 residues. Germline assignment: CDR1 SGHNT and CDR2 YYREEE (reference sequence). CDR3 nucleotides: TGTGCCAGCAGCTTGGGACCTGGGGGGGTACATGAAAAACTGTTTTTT. Protein sequence: CASSLGPGGVHEKLFF.

V usage is TRBV2 and J usage is TRBJ2-6; a possible D gene is TRBD1 (5 bases). Germline CDR1 reads SNHLY; CDR2 reads FYNNEI. CDR3 size: 13 residues. V gave up 8 bases and J gave up 4 bases, with 9 bases separating them. The CDR3 spells CASDSAGANVLTF. CDR3 DNA sequence: TGTGCCAGCGACAGCGCCGGGGCCAACGTCCTGACTTTC.

The V call is TRBV7-3, the J call TRBJ1-3, with a possible D match to TRBD1 (6 bases). Germline V gives CDR1 SGHTA, CDR2 FQGTGA. This CDR3 is built from 15 residues. The ends were cut back, 2 bases at V and 0 bases at J, with 8 bases in the middle. As DNA, the CDR3 is TGTGCCAGCAGCTTAGGACAGCACTCTGGAAACACCATATATTTT. Amino acid sequence: CASSLGQHSGNTIYF. The full variable domain, completed using reference TRBV7-3 and TRBJ1-3, is GAGVSQTPSNKVTEKGKYVELRCDPISGHTALYWYRQSLGQGPEFLIYFQGTGAADDSGLPNDRFFAVRPEGSVSTLKIQRTERGDSAVYLCASSLGQHSGNTIYFGEGSWLTVV.

This rearrangement joins TRBV5-1 to TRBJ1-2; 7 bases are shared with TRBD1. Looked up from germline, CDR1 is SGHRS and CDR2 is YFSETQ. This CDR3 is 15 amino acids long. With V trimmed by 4 bases and J by 9 bases, 15 bases remained unmatched. CDR3 region: CASSPGQDIGLSYTF. Here the CDR3 DNA reads TGCGCCAGCAGCCCCGGACAGGATATTGGCCTCAGCTACACCTTC.

The V gene is TRBV10-3, the J gene TRBJ1-4; a possible D gene is TRBD1 (5 bases). The CDR3 has 16 amino acids. In germline, CDR1 is ENHRY, CDR2 SYGVKD. Deletions cut 3 bases from V and 7 bases from J, with 18 bases between. The CDR3 sequence: CAISEGLGQGGEKLFF. DNA of the CDR3: TGTGCCATCAGTGAAGGATTAGGGCAGGGTGGTGAAAAACTGTTTTTT.

This chain joins TRBV18 and TRBJ2-5; TRBD2 matches 15 bases. Germline CDR1 reads KGHSH; CDR2 reads LQKENI. J lost 4 bases, V lost 5 bases, and 2 bases had no gene match. This CDR3 spans 15 amino acids. The CDR3 DNA follows: TGTGCCAGCTCAGAGGGACTAGCGGGAGGAGAGACCCAGTACTTC. It is translated as CASSEGLAGGETQYF.

The V and J genes are TRBV7-9 and TRBJ2-2, with 7 bases matching TRBD2. The CDR3 covers 15 residues. The V segment lost 3 bases and the J segment 6 bases; nucleotides outside the gene matches: 7. The germline V gene encodes CDR1 SEHNR and CDR2 FQNEAQ (reference sequence). CDR3 DNA: TGTGCCAGCAGCTTTGGGGGAGGGCCCGCCGGGGAGCTGTTTTTT. Amino acid sequence: CASSFGGGPAGELFF.

The V gene is TRBV2, the J gene TRBJ1-5, with 8 bases aligning to TRBD1. The CDR3 totals 14 residues. V lost 4 bases, J lost 4 bases, and 3 bases stayed unmatched. Germline V gene data show CDR1 as SNHLY and CDR2 as FYNNEI. The CDR3 region is CASSGNRGNQPQHF. DNA for the CDR3: TGTGCCAGCAGTGGGAACAGGGGGAATCAGCCCCAGCATTTT.

V gene TRBV28 combines with J gene TRBJ2-5, with TRBD1 matching 9 bases. The CDR3 loop spans 15 amino acids. Germline V gives CDR1 MDHEN, CDR2 SYDVKM. V trimming: 5 bases; J trimming: 2 bases; junction bases outside the gene matches: 6. The CDR3 bases are TGTGCCAGCAGTCCGTGGACAGGGGATCAAGAGACCCAGTACTTC. It translates to CASSPWTGDQETQYF.

The CDR3 bases are TGTGCCAGCAGCCTCCTCCCTGGAGGGAGTGATCCAGATACGCAGTATTTT. It is translated as CASSLLPGGSDPDTQYF. V usage is TRBV13 and J usage is TRBJ2-3; D possibly corresponds to TRBD2 (6 bases). CDR1 is PRHDT, CDR2 FYEKMQ, per germline (reference sequence). Trimming pared 5 bases from V and 4 bases from J, leaving 22 bases between. This CDR3 has 17 residues.

The chain joins TRBV7-2 to TRBJ1-1; a possible D gene is TRBD1 (5 bases). The CDR3 totals 14 residues. Looked up from germline, CDR1 is SGHTA and CDR2 is FQGNSA. V shed 2 bases and J shed 11 bases, with 18 bases lying between them. The CDR3 region is CASSLRIEGRGAFF. The CDR3 DNA is TGTGCCAGCAGCTTAAGAATCGAAGGGAGGGGTGCTTTCTTT. The whole variable domain, filled in from reference TRBV7-2 and TRBJ1-1, reads GAGVSQSPSNKVTEKGKDVELRCDPISGHTALYWYRQSLGQGLEFLIYFQGNSAPDKSGLPSDRFSAERTGGSVSTLTIQRTQQEDSAVYLCASSLRIEGRGAFFGQGTRLTVV.

This chain uses TRBV5-5 with TRBJ1-2, with 7 bases aligning to TRBD1. J was trimmed by 7 bases and V by 0 bases; bases with no gene match: 6. The CDR3 sequence is 14 residues long. The germline V gene encodes CDR1 SGHKS and CDR2 YYEKEE (reference sequence). The CDR3 loop is CASSLVPGGSGYTF. As DNA, the CDR3 is TGTGCCAGCAGCTTGGTCCCAGGGGGAAGTGGCTACACCTTC.

The chain uses TRBV5-1 and TRBJ1-1; D is possibly TRBD1 (5 bases). Trimming removed 0 bases at V and 1 base at J, with 10 bases between. The CDR3 length is 15 residues. From germline, CDR1 is SGHRS and CDR2 YFSETQ. The CDR3 DNA follows: TGCGCCAGCAGCTTGGTGCGGGGCGCGAACACTGAAGCTTTCTTT. This encodes CASSLVRGANTEAFF.

This chain connects TRBV27 to TRBJ2-7, with D possibly matching TRBD1 (5 bases). Germline V gene lookup returns CDR1 MNHEY and CDR2 SMNVEV (reference sequence). V was shortened by 0 bases and J by 7 bases, with 13 bases between the two germline ends. The CDR3 length is 14 residues. The DNA of the CDR3 is TGTGCCAGCAGTTTATCAGCCCCAGGGTTTGAGCAGTACTTC. Its translation: CASSLSAPGFEQYF.

In this sample, this clone turned up a few times. The V call is TRBV9, the J call TRBJ2-1, with D possibly being TRBD1 (6 bases). Trimming took 5 bases from V and 9 from J, leaving 15 bases between them. Germline V CDR1 and CDR2: SGDLS, YYNGEE. The CDR3 sequence is 13 residues long. CDR3 sequence reads: CASSFQGQGEQFF. CDR3 bases: TGTGCCAGCAGTTTTCAGGGGCAGGGTGAGCAGTTCTTC.

This chain uses TRBV3-1 (or the pseudogene TRBV3-2) with TRBJ1-1; D perhaps matches TRBD1 (6 bases). V was clipped by 3 bases and J by 1 base, with 9 bases between them. The CDR3 is 14 amino acids. CDR1 and CDR2 from the germline V gene are LGHDT and YNNKEL (reference sequence). The CDR3 nucleotides are TGTGCCAGCAGCCAGAGGACAGCGAACACTGAAGCTTTCTTT. Translating it yields CASSQRTANTEAFF.

The chain combines TRBV6-5 with TRBJ2-3; the D is unclear. V shed 0 bases and J shed 6 bases, with 13 bases lying between them. Germline V gene lookup returns CDR1 MNHEY and CDR2 SVGAGI. The CDR3 spans 15 residues. CDR3 in amino acids: CASSYSIGTTDTQYF. CDR3 coding DNA: TGTGCCAGCAGTTACTCGATTGGCACCACCGATACGCAGTATTTT.

The V call is TRBV5-1, the J call TRBJ1-2, with no clear D. The CDR3 runs to 15 residues. Per the germline V gene, CDR1 is SGHRS and CDR2 is YFSETQ. Trimming removed 3 bases from V and 8 bases from J, with 20 bases in between. CDR3: CASSSNTPPDTGYTF. The CDR3 bases are TGCGCCAGCAGCTCAAACACCCCTCCTGACACGGGCTACACCTTC.

The chain joins TRBV12-3 or TRBV12-4 to TRBJ1-5; TRBD1 might be the D (5 bases). Between the trimmed V and J ends, which lost 7 bases and 3 bases, there was a span of 10 bases. The CDR3 sequence is 13 residues long. As DNA, the CDR3 is TGTGCCAGCACCCGACAGTACAATCAGCCCCAGCATTTT. Amino acid sequence: CASTRQYNQPQHF.